This T cell receptor beta chain emerged from a study of blood T cell repertoires in COVID-19. Study as a whole: Spain, Italy and the United States supplied samples that represented acute and convalescent COVID-19. T cells, B-cell-depleted T cells, or PBMCs supplied cDNA or gDNA.

The CDR3 has 13 amino acids. Per germline, CDR1 GTSNPN and CDR2 SVGIG (reference sequence). The ends were cut back, 0 bases at V and 7 bases at J, with 12 bases in the middle. This clone has a handful of counts. In the authors' workflow: The authors estimated nucleated cell counts from reference gene primer amplification. TCRdb's copy holds only in-frame clones and misses some; the assay was immunoSEQ multiplex PCR. V and J calls and clone size follow that table, whereas D and trimming were derived from the DNA. The sample holds around 140,000 clones, roughly 80% seen once. Sequenced: peripheral blood. This TCR derives from a woman in her forties or fifties with active or convalescent COVID-19. The rearrangement uses TRBV30 and TRBJ1-1; D unresolved. The CDR3 loop reads CAWSVSGVGEAFF. CDR3 DNA: TGTGCCTGGAGTGTATCGGGAGTGGGTGAAGCTTTCTTT.